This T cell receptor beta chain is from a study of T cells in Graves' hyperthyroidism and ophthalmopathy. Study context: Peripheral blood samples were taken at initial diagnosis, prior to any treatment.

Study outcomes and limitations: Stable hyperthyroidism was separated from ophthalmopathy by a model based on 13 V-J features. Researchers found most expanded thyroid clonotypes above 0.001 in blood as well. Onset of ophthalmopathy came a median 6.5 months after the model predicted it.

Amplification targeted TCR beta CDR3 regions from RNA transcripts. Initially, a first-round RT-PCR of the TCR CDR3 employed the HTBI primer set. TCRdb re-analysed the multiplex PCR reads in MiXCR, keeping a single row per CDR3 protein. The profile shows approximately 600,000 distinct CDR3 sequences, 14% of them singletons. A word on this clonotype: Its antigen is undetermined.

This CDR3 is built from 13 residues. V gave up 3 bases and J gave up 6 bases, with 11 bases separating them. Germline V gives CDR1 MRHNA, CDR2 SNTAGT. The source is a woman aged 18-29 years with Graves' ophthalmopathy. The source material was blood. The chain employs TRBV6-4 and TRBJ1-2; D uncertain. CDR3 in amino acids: CASSELRQDGYTF. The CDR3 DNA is TGTGCCAGCAGTGAACTCAGACAAGATGGCTACACCTTC.